This T cell receptor (beta chain) was recorded in a study of T-cell reconstitution after alpha-beta-depleted transplantation in children. This CDR3 comprises 15 residues. Looked up from germline, CDR1 is SGHAT and CDR2 is FQNNGV. Trimming left V 6 bases short and J 4 bases short, with 16 bases between. Unique molecular identifiers tagged the TCRbeta library. TCRdb analysed the PCR reads with MiXCR anew, one entry per CDR3 protein. Of a few hundred thousand distinct CDR3 sequences in the sample, about 14% were seen once. This TCR was sampled from a human donor who donated a stem cell graft to a child with Fanconi anemia. Sequencing used PBMCs, obtained from the stem cell graft. The V call is TRBV11-2, the J call TRBJ1-5; D might be TRBD1 (6 bases). CDR3 region: CASSAGADPNQPQHF. In nucleotides, the CDR3 is TGTGCCAGCAGTGCAGGGGCAGACCCTAATCAGCCCCAGCATTTT.